This T cell receptor beta chain was captured in a study of Ad26.COV2.S vaccination and SARS-CoV-2 variants. The table lists this clone with a count of one. The treatment: roughly 18 received Ad26.COV2.S at low or high dose, single or two shots; about 5 received placebo; per-sample allocation not given. The investigators took samples on day 63 after the first vaccine or placebo injection. TCRdb keeps only in-frame clones here, not all; method: immunoSEQ multiplex PCR. The sample has about 380,000 clones; about four fifths are singletons. This CDR3 has 13 residues. Germline V lookup: CDR1 SQVTM, CDR2 ANQGSEA. The V segment lost 7 bases and the J segment 1 base; nucleotides outside the gene matches: 5.

This receptor was identified in a person aged 18-65 years who received the Ad26.COV2.S COVID-19 vaccine or a placebo. The material sequenced was peripheral blood, taken in a trial of Ad26.COV2.S vaccine versus placebo. V is TRBV29-1 and J is TRBJ1-1, with TRBD1 matching 8 bases. This CDR3 reads CSGQGRGNTEAFF. The CDR3 DNA reads TGCAGCGGACAGGGGAGAGGGAACACTGAAGCTTTCTTT.